The 25 T cell receptor beta chains reported below all come from one sample, sequenced in a study of T cells in Graves' hyperthyroidism and ophthalmopathy. TCR beta CDR3 region amplification was performed from RNA transcripts. TCR CDR3 regions were first amplified by RT-PCR with HTBI primers. TCRdb re-analysed the multiplex PCR reads in MiXCR, keeping a single row per CDR3 protein. The table records over 450,000 distinct CDR3 sequences, approximately 17% of them present only once. Sequencing was carried out using blood. The receptors come from a woman aged 18-35 years with Graves' ophthalmopathy.

Ten or more counts support this clonotype. The rearrangement joins TRBV12-5 to TRBJ1-1; 7 positions agree with TRBD1. Germline V lookup: CDR1 LGHNT, CDR2 FRNRAP. The CDR3 consists of 19 residues. V shed 0 bases, J shed 3 bases, and the junction held 16 bases outside the gene matches. CDR3 in amino acids: CASGLVPTGVFERDTEAFF. The DNA for the CDR3 is TGTGCTAGTGGTTTGGTACCTACAGGGGTGTTCGAAAGGGACACTGAAGCTTTCTTT.

There are a few counts of this clonotype. This chain links TRBV3-1 with TRBJ1-4; D call uncertain. The CDR3 has 14 residues. The germline CDR1 and CDR2 sequences are LGHDT and YNNKEL (reference sequence). The V end was cut by 0 bases, the J end by 7 bases, with 9 bases between. The CDR3 reads CASSQDRWIEKLFF. The CDR3 nucleotides are TGTGCCAGCAGCCAAGATAGGTGGATTGAAAAACTGTTTTTT.

This clonotype was seen only a few times. The chain has TRBV25-1 and TRBJ2-6; a weak D match, TRBD2 (6 bases). Germline V gene sequence: CDR1 MGHDK, CDR2 SYGVNS. The length of the CDR3 is 16 residues. Trimming took off 4 bases at V and 0 bases at J, with 10 bases between the two ends. CDR3 DNA sequence: TGTGCCAGCAGTGGGGACTTCCGCTCTGGGGCCAACGTCCTGACTTTC. Its protein is CASSGDFRSGANVLTF.

This clonotype was detected a few times. The chain has TRBV7-3 and TRBJ1-1; 10 nucleotides align to TRBD1. The CDR3 contains 15 residues. CDR1 is SGHTA and CDR2 is FQGTGA in the germline V gene. J was trimmed by 1 base and V by 3 bases; bases with no gene match: 2. CDR3 DNA sequence: TGTGCCAGCAGCTTGACAGGGGGCCAGAACACTGAAGCTTTCTTT. Amino acids: CASSLTGGQNTEAFF.

The sample holds many counts of this clonotype. The chain combines TRBV11-3 with TRBJ2-5; 7 nucleotides match TRBD1. V lost 3 bases, J lost 5 bases, and 3 bases stayed unmatched. The CDR3 contains 13 residues. Germline assignment: CDR1 SGHNT and CDR2 YENEEA. CDR3 protein: CASSFGTEETQYF. The CDR3 nucleotides read TGTGCCAGCAGCTTTGGGACAGAGGAGACCCAGTACTTC.

At least ten counts were recorded for this clonotype. This chain links TRBV30 with TRBJ2-3, with D uncertain. The germline CDR1 and CDR2 sequences are GTSNPN and SVGIG (reference sequence). The V and J ends lost 0 bases and 1 base respectively, with 14 bases between them. The CDR3 consists of 16 residues. The CDR3 bases are TGTGCCTGGAGTGTTGGACGAAGGGCCGGCACAGATACGCAGTATTTT. Its protein is CAWSVGRRAGTDTQYF.

In this sample, this clonotype turned up many times. This sequence joins TRBV28 and TRBJ2-2; D gene uncertain. The CDR3 sequence is 17 residues long. V was cut by 5 bases and J by 0 bases, with 16 bases left in between. CDR1 and CDR2 (germline): MDHEN, SYDVKM. CDR3 residues: CASSGWAENPNTGELFF. The CDR3 DNA follows: TGTGCCAGCAGTGGCTGGGCGGAGAATCCGAACACCGGGGAGCTGTTTTTT.

This clonotype was detected a few times. V usage is TRBV5-1 and J usage is TRBJ2-1; tentative D call: TRBD1 (6 bases). The germline V gene has CDR1 SGHRS and CDR2 YFSETQ. V was trimmed by 5 bases and J by 5 bases, leaving 11 bases between them. This CDR3 is 13 amino acids long. The CDR3 loop is CASSTGLNNEQFF. In DNA, the CDR3 is TGCGCCAGCAGTACAGGGTTAAACAATGAGCAGTTCTTC.

This clonotype came up once. A single base separates this from a much larger clone, so it may be a read error. This chain connects TRBV4-2 to TRBJ2-2, with 9 nucleotides matching TRBD2. From germline, CDR1 is LGHNA and CDR2 YNFKEQ. The CDR3 runs to 15 residues. V trimming: 7 bases; J trimming: 2 bases; junction bases outside the gene matches: 5. CDR3 nucleotide sequence: TGTGCCAGCACCCCGACTAGCGGAAACACCGGGGAGCTGTTTTTT. Translating gives CASTPTSGNTGELFF.

The chain joins TRBV7-2 to TRBJ2-2, with 7 nucleotides matching TRBD1. Germline CDR1 and CDR2: SGHTA and FQGNSA. J gave up 5 bases and V 8 bases, and 14 bases lay outside the gene matches. There are 16 residues in the CDR3. CDR3 residues: CASLSYRGGKTGELFF. Written as DNA, the CDR3 is TGTGCCAGCTTATCCTACAGGGGTGGAAAAACCGGGGAGCTGTTTTTT.

This clonotype was counted many times. V gene TRBV30 combines with J gene TRBJ1-1; no definite D call. The CDR3 has 11 residues. V was trimmed by 3 bases and J by 9 bases, leaving 11 bases between them. In germline, CDR1 is GTSNPN, CDR2 SVGIG (reference sequence). The CDR3 DNA is TGTGCCTGGAGGCTCGTGATCCAAGCTTTCTTT. This translates into CAWRLVIQAFF.

A few counts support this clonotype. The J gene is TRBJ2-7, the V gene TRBV11-2; TRBD2 matches 16 bases. V was clipped by 5 bases and J by 7 bases; unmatched bases: 14. CDR1 and CDR2 (germline): SGHAT, FQNNGV. The CDR3 totals 18 residues. CDR3 sequence reads: CASSRTGLAGGPMGEQYF. In DNA, the CDR3 is TGTGCCAGCAGCCGCACGGGACTAGCGGGAGGGCCCATGGGGGAGCAGTACTTC. The whole variable domain, remainder taken from reference TRBV11-2 and TRBJ2-7, is EAGVAQSPRYKIIEKRQSVAFWCNPISGHATLYWYQQILGQGPKLLIQFQNNGVVDDSQLPKDRFSAERLKGVDSTLKIQPAKLEDSAVYLCASSRTGLAGGPMGEQYFGPGTRLTVT.

In this sample, this clonotype turned up a few times. The chain is built from TRBV15 and TRBJ2-2; D might be TRBD2 (6 bases). Deletions cut 9 bases from V and 1 base from J, with 12 bases between. Per germline, CDR1 LNHNV and CDR2 YYDKDF (reference sequence). This CDR3 has 14 amino acids. CDR3 amino acids: CATSGTENTGELFF. The CDR3 DNA reads TGTGCCACTTCCGGGACTGAGAACACCGGGGAGCTGTTTTTT.

This clonotype was counted at least ten times. V usage is TRBV6-2 or TRBV6-3 and J usage is TRBJ2-4; D remains unclear. The CDR3 length is 15 residues. With 3 bases removed from V and 0 bases from J, the gap between germline ends came to 9 bases. From germline, CDR1 is MNHEY and CDR2 SVGEGT. The CDR3 spells CASSYQSAAKNIQYF. Here the CDR3 DNA reads TGTGCCAGCAGTTATCAGTCGGCAGCCAAAAACATTCAGTACTTC.

This clonotype was recorded at least ten times. The chain combines TRBV6-1 with TRBJ1-1, with TRBD1 as a possible D gene (6 bases). Trimming removed 5 bases at V and 5 bases at J, with 12 bases between. This CDR3 is 13 amino acids long. Germline CDR1 and CDR2: MNHNS and SASEGT. DNA for the CDR3: TGTGCCAGCAGTTCCGGGACATGGACTGAAGCTTTCTTT. Protein sequence: CASSSGTWTEAFF.

A few counts support this clonotype. The CDR3 loop is CAIRGNSGEFF. The CDR3 DNA is TGTGCCATCAGAGGCAACTCGGGGGAGTTCTTC. V usage is TRBV10-3 and J usage is TRBJ2-1, with D tentatively TRBD2 (6 bases). Germline V gives CDR1 ENHRY, CDR2 SYGVKD. The CDR3 sequence is 11 residues long. Trimming cost V 6 bases and J 14 bases, with 14 bases left between them.

This clonotype was seen repeatedly, ten times or more. The genes are TRBV6-5 and TRBJ2-3, with TRBD2 matching over 7 bases. The CDR3 sequence is 17 residues long. V trimming: 2 bases; J trimming: 6 bases; junction bases outside the gene matches: 14. Germline V gives CDR1 MNHEY, CDR2 SVGAGI. In DNA form, the CDR3 reads TGTGCCAGCAGTTACCTAGCGAAGGCTAGCGGAGGGGATACGCAGTATTTT. Translation: CASSYLAKASGGDTQYF.

V usage is TRBV28 and J usage is TRBJ1-4; D is possibly TRBD1 (6 bases). Trimming pared 5 bases from V and 2 bases from J, leaving 21 bases between. In germline, CDR1 is MDHEN, CDR2 SYDVKM. This CDR3 region has 18 residues. The CDR3 loop is CASSTPWGASVTNEKLFF. The CDR3 DNA reads TGTGCCAGCAGTACCCCTTGGGGGGCTTCCGTTACTAATGAAAAACTGTTTTTT.

The rearrangement links TRBV11-2 to TRBJ2-1, with TRBD2 identical over 11 bases. Per the germline V gene, CDR1 is SGHAT and CDR2 is FQNNGV. The CDR3 totals 14 residues. J was trimmed by 9 bases and V by 7 bases; bases with no gene match: 8. Here the CDR3 reads CASKTTSGTGEQFF. The CDR3 bases are TGTGCCAGCAAAACGACTAGCGGGACGGGTGAGCAGTTCTTC.

This clonotype was seen a few times. This may be a read error: a much more frequent sequence differs by one nucleotide. This chain joins TRBV6-1 and TRBJ2-7; D unresolved. Germline V gives CDR1 MNHNS, CDR2 SASEGT. The V end was cut by 2 bases, the J end by 3 bases, with 11 bases between. CDR3 length: 14 residues. CDR3: CASSEMPHYYEQYF. The CDR3 nucleotides are TGTGCCAGCAGTGAAATGCCTCACTACTACGAGCAGTACTTC.

In its sample, this clonotype was seen many times. This chain uses TRBV7-2 with TRBJ2-7; 7 bases line up with TRBD2. CDR1 SGHTA and CDR2 FQGNSA come from the germline V gene. V lost 4 bases to trimming and J lost 0 bases; unmatched junction nucleotides: 6. The CDR3 spans 15 residues. CDR3 bases: TGTGCCAGCAGCTGGGGGAGGGCAGCCTCCTACGAGCAGTACTTC. This codes for CASSWGRAASYEQYF.

This clonotype was seen once. This rearrangement joins TRBV20-1 to TRBJ2-1, with TRBD2 as a possible D gene (5 bases). Germline lookup yields CDR1 DFQATT and CDR2 SNEGSKA (reference sequence). V was shortened by 4 bases and J by 0 bases, with 13 bases between the two germline ends. This CDR3 contains 15 residues. This CDR3 is CSAIQRTNSYNEQFF. For the CDR3, the DNA is TGCAGTGCTATTCAGCGGACCAACTCCTACAATGAGCAGTTCTTC.

This clonotype was found a few times. The chain carries TRBV6-1 and TRBJ2-2, with D possibly matching TRBD2 (5 bases). This CDR3 comprises 13 residues. Germline assignment: CDR1 MNHNS and CDR2 SASEGT. Trimming removed 10 bases from V and 0 bases from J, with 9 bases in between. DNA of the CDR3: TGTGCCATCGGGATCTCGAACACCGGGGAGCTGTTTTTT. Protein product: CAIGISNTGELFF.

This clonotype has at least ten counts. The chain recombines TRBV28 with TRBJ1-5, with 8 bases aligning to TRBD1. This CDR3 is 17 amino acids long. From germline, CDR1 is MDHEN and CDR2 SYDVKM. V dropped 1 base and J dropped 2; count of bases not matched to a gene: 7. The CDR3 loop is CASSLSRTGFGNQPQHF. In DNA, the CDR3 is TGTGCCAGCAGTTTATCCAGGACAGGGTTTGGCAATCAGCCCCAGCATTTT.

Of note for this clonotype: The CDR3 end shows no conserved phenylalanine or tryptophan, and so a read error is likely. The rearrangement uses TRBV15 and TRBJ2-7; the D is unclear. Germline V gene sequence: CDR1 LNHNV, CDR2 YYDKDF (reference sequence). This CDR3 has 14 residues. The V end was cut by 0 bases, the J end by 1 base, with 7 bases between. The CDR3 nucleotides are TGTGCCACCAGCAGAGAAGGGCCGTCCTACGAGCAGTACTTA. Translating it yields CATSREGPSYEQYL.